The rows below give T cell receptor beta chains drawn from one sample of a study of blood T cell repertoires in COVID-19. Clones were sequenced by immunoSEQ multiplex PCR, and TCRdb holds only the in-frame ones, with some missing. The sample has under 250,000 clones, about four fifths seen once; the top ten hold 3% to 4.5%. The sample comprised PBMCs or T cells enriched from blood (not recorded which). These receptors all come from a middle-aged woman who had been exposed to COVID-19. CDR3s include the opening cysteine and the closing phenylalanine or tryptophan. The D gene is left open where the match is weak. Clone size is shown for a subset of rows, as once, few, many or a class of expanded clone.

>TRBD2|TRBV7-8|TRBJ2-5|.
CASSLRTSGETQYF
TGTGCCAGCAGCCTCAGGACTAGCGGGGAGACCCAGTACTTC
>TRBD1|TRBV19|TRBJ1-1|.
CASSDRGRAEAFF
TGTGCCAGTAGTGACAGGGGCAGGGCTGAAGCTTTCTTT
>.|TRBV18|TRBJ1-4|.
CASSPTGQNEKLFF
TGTGCCAGCTCACCAACGGGACAAAATGAAAAACTGTTTTTT
>.|TRBV6-2/TRBV6-3|TRBJ1-1|once
CASSTTGMTEAFF
TGTGCCAGCAGTACGACGGGAATGACTGAAGCTTTCTTT
>TRBD1|TRBV19|TRBJ2-3|.
CASSARPGTGGVDTQYF
TGTGCCAGTAGTGCTCGACCCGGTACAGGGGGAGTAGATACGCAGTATTTT
>TRBD1|TRBV29-1|TRBJ1-2|few
CSVEGTDYGYTF
TGCAGCGTTGAGGGGACAGACTATGGCTACACCTTC
>TRBD1|TRBV19|TRBJ1-5|.
CASNRGGNQPQHF
TGTGCCAGTAACAGGGGCGGCAATCAGCCCCAGCATTTT
>TRBD2|TRBV24-1|TRBJ2-5|.
CATSAGGWTQYF
TGTGCCACCAGTGCCGGGGGGTGGACCCAGTACTTC
>TRBD1|TRBV11-3|TRBJ2-7|.
CASSLGRTGIYEQYF
TGTGCCAGCAGCTTAGGACGGACAGGGATATACGAGCAGTACTTC
>.|TRBV13|TRBJ2-4|.
CASSLRPQVASKNIQYF
TGTGCCAGCAGCTTAAGGCCGCAGGTGGCGTCCAAAAACATTCAGTACTTC
>TRBD1|TRBV7-8|TRBJ1-2|once
CASRPWTGANYGYTF
TGTGCCAGCAGACCCTGGACAGGGGCAAACTATGGCTACACCTTC
>.|TRBV7-9|TRBJ1-4|.
CASSNRGGNEKLFF
TGTGCCAGCAGTAATAGGGGAGGGAATGAAAAACTGTTTTTT
>.|TRBV5-1|TRBJ2-1|.
CASSTAPRGSYNEQFF
TGCGCCAGCAGCACCGCCCCCAGGGGTTCCTACAATGAGCAGTTCTTC
>TRBD1|TRBV19|TRBJ2-2|.
CASSTLGTGRAGELFF
TGTGCCAGTAGTACCCTCGGGACAGGGCGGGCCGGGGAGCTGTTTTTT
>.|TRBV6-6|TRBJ1-1|few
CASSHPPDKDMNTEAFF
TGTGCCAGCAGTCACCCACCGGACAAAGATATGAACACTGAAGCTTTCTTT
>.|TRBV11-2|TRBJ1-6|.
CASSLALGGTLHF
TGTGCCAGCAGCTTGGCTCTCGGAGGCACCCTCCACTTT
>.|TRBV5-6|TRBJ1-1|.
CASSSWEVRGTEAFF
TGTGCCAGCAGCTCCTGGGAGGTAAGAGGCACTGAAGCTTTCTTT
>.|TRBV9|TRBJ2-1|once
CASSGDGSSYNEQFF
TGTGCCAGCAGCGGGGACGGGAGCTCCTACAATGAGCAGTTCTTC
>TRBD2|TRBV11-3|TRBJ2-5|once
CASSLGEGTSGATETQYF
TGTGCCAGCAGCTTAGGCGAAGGGACTAGCGGGGCGACAGAGACCCAGTACTTC
>.|TRBV19|TRBJ2-1|many
CASDRPGYNEQFF
TGTGCCAGTGACAGGCCGGGTTACAATGAGCAGTTCTTC
>.|TRBV6-5|TRBJ1-5|few
CASSTNNNQPQHF
TGTGCCAGCAGCACAAATAACAATCAGCCCCAGCATTTT
>.|TRBV28|TRBJ1-3|.
CASSYPGSGNTIYF
TGTGCCAGCAGTTACCCCGGGAGCGGAAACACCATATATTTT
>.|TRBV7-9|TRBJ2-7|.
CASSLVGTLGQYF
TGTGCCAGCAGCTTAGTGGGGACTTTGGGGCAGTACTTC
>.|TRBV19|TRBJ1-5|.
CASSTGVGASQPQHF
TGTGCCAGTAGTACGGGCGTTGGGGCAAGTCAGCCCCAGCATTTT
>.|TRBV19|TRBJ1-2|many
CASRYRVMDGYTF
TGTGCCAGTAGGTACAGGGTTATGGATGGCTACACCTTC